These T cell receptor beta chains were read from a single sample in a study of blood T cell repertoires in COVID-19. Profiled with immunoSEQ multiplex PCR; TCRdb holds only in-frame clones, not every one. Of about 350,000 clones in the sample, 70% to 90% were seen once. Sequences were obtained from PBMCs or T cells enriched from blood (not recorded which). Receptors were obtained from a woman aged 25 to 45 who had recovered from COVID-19. Each CDR3 is given without its conserved first and last residue.

TRBV19	TRBJ1-1	ASLRLRQGNTEAF
TRBV4-3	TRBJ2-1	ASSQVLGGSYNEQF
TRBV24-1	TRBJ1-2	ATSDPSQGHYGYT
TRBV6-5	TRBJ1-2	ASSYGDYGYT
TRBV20-1	TRBJ1-5	SASGQGDQPQH
TRBV5-1	TRBJ1-1	ASSPGGNTEAF
TRBV19	TRBJ1-1	ASSIRQGEAF
TRBV5-4	TRBJ2-5	ASSLLRETQY
TRBV27	TRBJ1-3	ASSLSGGTGNTIY
TRBV3-1/TRBV3-2	TRBJ1-4	ASSQVGETNEKLF
TRBV18	TRBJ1-1	ASSRVGGRRTEAF
TRBV11-2	TRBJ2-3	ASSSRGRVTDTQY
TRBV9	TRBJ1-1	ASSVIRDRGTDTEAF
TRBV28	TRBJ2-1	ASSSPGTSGGWSLFNEQF
TRBV2	TRBJ2-3	ASRIQGITDTQY
TRBV5-4	TRBJ1-4	ASARGPGPNEKLF
TRBV25-1	TRBJ1-5	ASSEIGVGNQPQH
TRBV10-2	TRBJ2-1	ASSESAGFVNEQF
TRBV7-8	TRBJ2-1	ASSGDGGVSNEQF
TRBV11-2	TRBJ1-5	ASSLAGLHNQPQH
TRBV12-3/TRBV12-4	TRBJ1-4	ASSPQGGKLF
TRBV19	TRBJ1-1	ASNPVGGRPNTEAF
TRBV6-4	TRBJ2-1	ASSFRSHNEQF
TRBV30	TRBJ1-1	AWSVGATEAF
TRBV6-2/TRBV6-3	TRBJ2-5	ASSLGLAGGPKQKETQY
TRBV7-3	TRBJ2-3	ASSPGLAADTQY
TRBV5-4	TRBJ2-2	ASSLRQGGTGELF
TRBV28	TRBJ2-5	ASSSQPGLGFGETQY
TRBV18	TRBJ2-5	ASSPGTGEETQY
TRBV4-2	TRBJ2-5	ASRLAGGGETQY
TRBV7-2	TRBJ2-7	ASSLSQGVSYEQY
TRBV12-3/TRBV12-4	TRBJ2-5	ASSLEAVETQY
TRBV7-2	TRBJ2-5	ASSLGQGLGETQY
TRBV5-1	TRBJ1-2	ASSPRDRVTGYT
TRBV2	TRBJ1-5	ASSEEGQGNQPQH
TRBV12-3/TRBV12-4	TRBJ2-3	ASGRYYTDTQY
TRBV4-1	TRBJ2-7	ASSHTTGLAYEQY
TRBV6-2/TRBV6-3	TRBJ2-7	ASSTGGMAYEQY
TRBV27	TRBJ1-2	ASSFRGQGRYGYT
TRBV5-6	TRBJ2-7	ASSLPGQPYEQY
TRBV18	TRBJ1-2	ASSPDSYYGYT
TRBV28	TRBJ1-2	ASSGHGQGHYGYT
TRBV9	TRBJ2-1	ASSVEVGRGSYNEQF
TRBV15	TRBJ1-2	ATSRSLPSTGLGYT
TRBV6-1	TRBJ1-2	ASSELPGQGWVYGYT
TRBV3-1/TRBV3-2	TRBJ1-3	ASSQGEVGNTIY
TRBV7-9	TRBJ1-3	ASSFVLSSGNTIY
TRBV2	TRBJ1-2	ASSEIQVSYGYT
TRBV5-1	TRBJ1-2	ASSFLRVNYGYT
TRBV19	TRBJ2-3	ASSIFPPSSYGGDTQY